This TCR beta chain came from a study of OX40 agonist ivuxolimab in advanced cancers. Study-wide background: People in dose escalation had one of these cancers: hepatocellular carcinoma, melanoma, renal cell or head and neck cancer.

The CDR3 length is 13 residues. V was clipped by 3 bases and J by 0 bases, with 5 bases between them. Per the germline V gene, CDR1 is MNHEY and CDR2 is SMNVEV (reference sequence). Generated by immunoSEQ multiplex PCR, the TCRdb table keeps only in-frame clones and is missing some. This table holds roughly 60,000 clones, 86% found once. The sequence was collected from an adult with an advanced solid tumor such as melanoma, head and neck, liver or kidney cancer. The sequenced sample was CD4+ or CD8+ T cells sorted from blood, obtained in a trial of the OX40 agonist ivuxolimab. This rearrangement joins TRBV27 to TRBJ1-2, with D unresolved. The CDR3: CASSFRPNYGYTF. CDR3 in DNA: TGTGCCAGCAGTTTTCGCCCTAACTATGGCTACACCTTC.